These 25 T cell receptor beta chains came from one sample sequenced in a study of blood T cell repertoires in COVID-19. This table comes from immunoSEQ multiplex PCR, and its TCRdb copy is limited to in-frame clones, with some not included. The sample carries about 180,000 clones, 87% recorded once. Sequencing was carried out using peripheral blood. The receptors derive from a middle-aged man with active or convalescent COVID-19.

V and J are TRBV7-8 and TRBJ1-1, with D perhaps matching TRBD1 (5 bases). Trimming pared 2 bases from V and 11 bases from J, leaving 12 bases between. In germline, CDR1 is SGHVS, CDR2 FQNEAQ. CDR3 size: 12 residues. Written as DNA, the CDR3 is TGTGCCAGCAGCTTACCGGGGGTGCGGGCTTTCTTT. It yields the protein CASSLPGVRAFF.

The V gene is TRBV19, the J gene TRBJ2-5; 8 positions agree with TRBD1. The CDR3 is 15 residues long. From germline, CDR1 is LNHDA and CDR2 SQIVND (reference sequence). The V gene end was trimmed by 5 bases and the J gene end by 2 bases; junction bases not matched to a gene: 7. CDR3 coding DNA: TGTGCCAGTAGTCCCAGGACAGGGCCGCAAGAGACCCAGTACTTC. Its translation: CASSPRTGPQETQYF. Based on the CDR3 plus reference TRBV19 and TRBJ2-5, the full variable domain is DGGITQSPKYLFRKEGQNVTLSCEQNLNHDAMYWYRQDPGQGLRLIYYSQIVNDFQKGDIAEGYSVSREKKESFPLTVTSAQKNPTAFYLCASSPRTGPQETQYFGPGTRLLVL.

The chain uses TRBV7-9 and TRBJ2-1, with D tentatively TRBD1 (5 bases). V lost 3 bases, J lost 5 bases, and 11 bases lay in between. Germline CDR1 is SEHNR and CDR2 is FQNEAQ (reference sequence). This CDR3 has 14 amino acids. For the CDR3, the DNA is TGTGCCAGCAGCTTCGACAGATCTCACAATGAGCAGTTCTTC. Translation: CASSFDRSHNEQFF.

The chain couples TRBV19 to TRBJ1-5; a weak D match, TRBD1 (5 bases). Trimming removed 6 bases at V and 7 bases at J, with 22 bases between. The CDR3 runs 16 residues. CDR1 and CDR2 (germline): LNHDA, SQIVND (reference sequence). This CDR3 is CASSNFQGFGSQPQHF. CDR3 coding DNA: TGTGCCAGTAGCAACTTCCAGGGTTTTGGCAGCCAGCCCCAGCATTTT.

DNA of the CDR3: TGCGCCAGCAGCCCAGGGGCCAGGACCAGCTCTGGAAACACCATATATTTT. This translates into CASSPGARTSSGNTIYF. The rearrangement links TRBV4-3 to TRBJ1-3; D might be TRBD1 (6 bases). The germline V gene has CDR1 LGHNA and CDR2 YSLEER. The CDR3 sequence is 17 residues long. The V gene lost 4 bases and the J gene lost 0 bases, with 16 bases spanning the gap.

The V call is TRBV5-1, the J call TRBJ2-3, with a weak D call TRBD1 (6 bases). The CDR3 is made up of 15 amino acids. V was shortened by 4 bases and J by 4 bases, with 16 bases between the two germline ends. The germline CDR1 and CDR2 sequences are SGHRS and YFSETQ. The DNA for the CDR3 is TGCGCCAGCAGCCCGCAGGGGAATCGGCCAGATACGCAGTATTTT. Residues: CASSPQGNRPDTQYF.

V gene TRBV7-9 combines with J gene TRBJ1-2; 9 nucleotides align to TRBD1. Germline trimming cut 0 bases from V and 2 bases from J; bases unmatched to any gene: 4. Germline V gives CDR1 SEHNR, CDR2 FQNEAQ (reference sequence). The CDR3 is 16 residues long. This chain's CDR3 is CASSLAGGTGNYGYTF. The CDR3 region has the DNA TGTGCCAGCAGCTTAGCAGGAGGGACAGGGAACTATGGCTACACCTTC.

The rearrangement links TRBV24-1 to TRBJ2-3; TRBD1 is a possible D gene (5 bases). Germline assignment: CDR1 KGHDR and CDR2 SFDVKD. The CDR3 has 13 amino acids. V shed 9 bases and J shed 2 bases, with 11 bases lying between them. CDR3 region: CATGQGNTDTQYF. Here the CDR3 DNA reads TGTGCCACCGGGCAGGGTAACACAGATACGCAGTATTTT.

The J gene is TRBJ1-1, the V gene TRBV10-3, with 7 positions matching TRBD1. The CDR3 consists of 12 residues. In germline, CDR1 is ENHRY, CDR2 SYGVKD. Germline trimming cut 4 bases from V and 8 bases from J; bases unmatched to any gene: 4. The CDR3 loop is CAISAQGGEAFF. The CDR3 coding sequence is TGTGCCATCAGTGCCCAGGGGGGCGAAGCTTTCTTT.

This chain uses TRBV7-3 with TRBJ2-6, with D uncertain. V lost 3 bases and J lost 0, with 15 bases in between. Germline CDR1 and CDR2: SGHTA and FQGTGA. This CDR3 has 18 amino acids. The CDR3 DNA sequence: TGTGCCAGCAGCTTGAGGCCCCCCCTAGGCTCTGGGGCCAACGTCCTGACTTTC. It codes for CASSLRPPLGSGANVLTF.

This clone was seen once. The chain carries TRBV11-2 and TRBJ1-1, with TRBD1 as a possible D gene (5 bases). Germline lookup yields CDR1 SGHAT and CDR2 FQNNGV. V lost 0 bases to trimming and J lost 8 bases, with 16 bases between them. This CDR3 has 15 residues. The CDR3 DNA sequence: TGTGCCAGCAGCTTAGAGTTCTCAGGGAGGTTCGAAGCTTTCTTT. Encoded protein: CASSLEFSGRFEAFF.

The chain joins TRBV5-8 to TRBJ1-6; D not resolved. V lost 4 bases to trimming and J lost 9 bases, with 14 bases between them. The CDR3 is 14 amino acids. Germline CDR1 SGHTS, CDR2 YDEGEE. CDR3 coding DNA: TGTGCCAGCAGCGTTGACGATTGGAGTTCACCCCTCCACTTT. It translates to CASSVDDWSSPLHF.

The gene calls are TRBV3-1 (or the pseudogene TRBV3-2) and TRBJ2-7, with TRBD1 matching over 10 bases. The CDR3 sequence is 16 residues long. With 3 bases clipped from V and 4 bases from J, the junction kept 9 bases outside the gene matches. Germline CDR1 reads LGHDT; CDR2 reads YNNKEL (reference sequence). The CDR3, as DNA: TGTGCCAGCAGCCATCCAACCGGGACAGGGGTTTACGAGCAGTACTTC. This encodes CASSHPTGTGVYEQYF.

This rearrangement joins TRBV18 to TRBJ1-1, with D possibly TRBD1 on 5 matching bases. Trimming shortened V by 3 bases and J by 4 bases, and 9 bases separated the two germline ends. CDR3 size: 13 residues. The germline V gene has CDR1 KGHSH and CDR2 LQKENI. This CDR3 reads CASSPGEGTEAFF. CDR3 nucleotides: TGTGCCAGCTCACCGGGGGAGGGCACTGAAGCTTTCTTT.

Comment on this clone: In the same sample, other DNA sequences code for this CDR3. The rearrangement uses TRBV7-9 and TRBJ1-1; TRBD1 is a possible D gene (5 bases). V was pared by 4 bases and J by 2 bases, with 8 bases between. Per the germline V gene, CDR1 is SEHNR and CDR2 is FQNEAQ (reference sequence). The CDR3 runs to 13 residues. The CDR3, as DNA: TGTGCCAGCAGCTCTCAGGGTAACACTGAAGCTTTCTTT. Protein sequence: CASSSQGNTEAFF.

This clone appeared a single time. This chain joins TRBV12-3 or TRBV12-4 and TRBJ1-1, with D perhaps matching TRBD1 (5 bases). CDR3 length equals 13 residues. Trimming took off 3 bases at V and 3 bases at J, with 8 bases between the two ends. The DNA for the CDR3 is TGTGCCAGCAGTTTTCAGGGTGACACTGAAGCTTTCTTT. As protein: CASSFQGDTEAFF.

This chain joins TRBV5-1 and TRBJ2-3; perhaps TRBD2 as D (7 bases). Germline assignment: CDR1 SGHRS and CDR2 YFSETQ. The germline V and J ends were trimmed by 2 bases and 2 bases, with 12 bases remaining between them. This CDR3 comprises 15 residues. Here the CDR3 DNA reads TGCGCCAGCAGCTTTCGGGGGGCACCCACAGATACGCAGTATTTT. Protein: CASSFRGAPTDTQYF.

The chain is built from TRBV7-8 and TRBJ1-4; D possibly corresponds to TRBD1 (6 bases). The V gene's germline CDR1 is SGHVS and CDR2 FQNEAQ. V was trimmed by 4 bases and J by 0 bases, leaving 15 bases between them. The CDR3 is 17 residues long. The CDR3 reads CASSSTHTGTTNEKLFF. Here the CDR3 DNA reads TGTGCCAGCAGCTCGACCCATACAGGGACAACTAATGAAAAACTGTTTTTT.

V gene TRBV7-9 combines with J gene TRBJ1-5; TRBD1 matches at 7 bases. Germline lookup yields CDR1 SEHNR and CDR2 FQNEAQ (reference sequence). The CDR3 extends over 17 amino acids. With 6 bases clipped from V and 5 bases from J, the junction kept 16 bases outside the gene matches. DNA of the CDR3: TGTGCCAGCAGTTCCTACACCAGACAGGGACGGGATCAGCCCCAGCATTTT. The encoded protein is CASSSYTRQGRDQPQHF.

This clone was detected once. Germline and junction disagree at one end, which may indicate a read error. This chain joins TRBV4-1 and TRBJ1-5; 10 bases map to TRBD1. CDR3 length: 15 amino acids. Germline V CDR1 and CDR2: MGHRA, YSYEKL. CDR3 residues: CARSPRQGAAQPQHF. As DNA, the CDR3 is TGCGCCCGCAGCCCCCGACAGGGGGCCGCTCAGCCCCAGCATTTT.

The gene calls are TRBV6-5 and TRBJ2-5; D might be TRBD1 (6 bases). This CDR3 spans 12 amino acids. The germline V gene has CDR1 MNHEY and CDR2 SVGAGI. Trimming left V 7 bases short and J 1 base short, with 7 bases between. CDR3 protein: CASMDSQETQYF. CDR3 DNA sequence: TGTGCCAGCATGGACAGCCAAGAGACCCAGTACTTC.

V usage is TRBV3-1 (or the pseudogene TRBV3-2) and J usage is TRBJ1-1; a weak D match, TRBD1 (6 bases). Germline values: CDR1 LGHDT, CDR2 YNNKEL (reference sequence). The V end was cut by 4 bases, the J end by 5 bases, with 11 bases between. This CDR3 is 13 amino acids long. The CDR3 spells CASSPRGGTEAFF. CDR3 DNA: TGTGCCAGCAGCCCAAGGGGGGGGACTGAAGCTTTCTTT.

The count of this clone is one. CDR3 in amino acids: CASSARTGLGTGELFF. The CDR3 DNA reads TGTGCCAGCAGCGCCCGGACAGGTCTTGGCACCGGGGAGCTGTTTTTT. This sequence joins TRBV9 and TRBJ2-2; 7 bases agree with TRBD1. The length of the CDR3 is 16 residues. Germline assignment: CDR1 SGDLS and CDR2 YYNGEE. The ends lost 3 bases at V and 4 bases at J; junction bases unmatched: 9.

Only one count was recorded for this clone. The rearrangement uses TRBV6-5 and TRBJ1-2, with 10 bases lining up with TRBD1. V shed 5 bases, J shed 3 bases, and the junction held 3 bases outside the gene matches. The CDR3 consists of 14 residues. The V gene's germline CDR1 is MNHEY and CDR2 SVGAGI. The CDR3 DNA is TGTGCCAGCAGTATAGGACAGGGGGACTATGGCTACACCTTC. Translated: CASSIGQGDYGYTF.

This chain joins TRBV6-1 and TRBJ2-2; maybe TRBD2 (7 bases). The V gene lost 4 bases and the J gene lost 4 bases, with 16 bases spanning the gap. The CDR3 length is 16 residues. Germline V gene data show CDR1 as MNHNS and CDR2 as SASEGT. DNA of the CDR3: TGTGCCAGCAGTGTTGGGAGGGGGGGGATCACCGGGGAGCTGTTTTTT. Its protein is CASSVGRGGITGELFF.